The count of the clone carrying this T cell receptor beta chain is one. This entry comes from a study of blood T cell repertoires in COVID-19. The wider study: There were acute and convalescent COVID-19 samples, and they came from the United States, Italy and Spain.

Germline V lookup: CDR1 LGHNA, CDR2 YSLEER. V was pared by 3 bases and J by 1 base, with 7 bases between. The CDR3 is 14 amino acids. As originally analysed: Amplification of reference gene primers provided the estimated nucleated cell counts. Only in-frame clones appear in the TCRdb table, and some are missing; sequencing was by immunoSEQ multiplex PCR. The DNA was the basis for D and trimming; V, J and clone size are from that table. The sample lists approximately 70,000 clones, just under 80% seen once, with 6.3% in the top ten. The chain combines TRBV4-3 with TRBJ1-3; D is unclear. The sample consisted of peripheral blood. This sequence originates from a woman between 55 and 75 years old with acute or convalescent COVID-19. CDR3 DNA sequence: TGCGCCAGCAGCCACGGGGTATCTGGAAACACCATATATTTT. It translates to CASSHGVSGNTIYF.